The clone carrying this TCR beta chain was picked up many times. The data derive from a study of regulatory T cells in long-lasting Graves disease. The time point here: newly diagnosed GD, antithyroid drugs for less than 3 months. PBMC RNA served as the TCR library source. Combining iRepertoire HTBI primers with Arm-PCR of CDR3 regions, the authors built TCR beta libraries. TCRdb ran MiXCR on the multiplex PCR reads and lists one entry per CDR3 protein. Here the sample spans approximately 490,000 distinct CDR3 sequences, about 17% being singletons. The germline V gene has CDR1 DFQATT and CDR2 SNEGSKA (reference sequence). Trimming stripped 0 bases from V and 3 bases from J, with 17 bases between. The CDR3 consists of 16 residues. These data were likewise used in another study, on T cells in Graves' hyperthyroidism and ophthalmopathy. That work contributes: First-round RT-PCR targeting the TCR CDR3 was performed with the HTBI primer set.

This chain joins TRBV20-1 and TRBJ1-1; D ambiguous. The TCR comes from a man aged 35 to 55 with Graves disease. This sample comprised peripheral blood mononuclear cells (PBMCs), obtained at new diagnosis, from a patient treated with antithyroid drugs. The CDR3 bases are TGCAGTGCTAGAGATCTTACAAAGGGAAGAGACACTGAAGCTTTCTTT. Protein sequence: CSARDLTKGRDTEAFF.